What follows are 15 T cell receptor beta chains derived from one specimen sequenced in a study of shared clonotypes between healthy human individuals. Positively selected for CCR7, the CD45RO-negative cells used as naive CD8 cells excluded terminally differentiated effector memory CD45RA+ cells. Using immunoSEQ multiplex PCR, the repertoire was profiled, and TCRdb retains in-frame clones only, with some absent. The sample lists 700,000 to 950,000 clones, 95% to 97% occurring once. Sequencing input: naive CD8+ T cells sorted from blood. All receptors derive from a man aged 25 to 40 in good health.

This rearrangement joins TRBV10-3 to TRBJ1-2, with 11 nucleotides matching TRBD1. This CDR3 region has 15 residues. Per germline, CDR1 ENHRY and CDR2 SYGVKD. Trimming cost V 7 bases and J 6 bases; bases outside gene matches: 10. The CDR3 nucleotides are TGTGCCATCAAAATAGGACAGGGGGCGCAGGATGGCTACACCTTC. It specifies CAIKIGQGAQDGYTF.

This clone was seen a single time. The chain recombines TRBV9 with TRBJ1-2; D perhaps matches TRBD1 (6 bases). This CDR3 is 13 amino acids long. Germline V lookup: CDR1 SGDLS, CDR2 YYNGEE. Trimming shortened V by 3 bases and J by 4 bases, and 10 bases separated the two germline ends. This CDR3 is CASSAQGPYGYTF. The CDR3 DNA is TGTGCCAGCAGCGCACAGGGTCCCTATGGCTACACCTTC.

The V and J genes are TRBV27 and TRBJ2-1; TRBD1 matches at 9 bases. This CDR3 is 15 amino acids long. The V gene end was trimmed by 7 bases and the J gene end by 5 bases; junction bases not matched to a gene: 9. Germline assignment: CDR1 MNHEY and CDR2 SMNVEV (reference sequence). CDR3 protein: CASKPGTGLNNEQFF. The CDR3 DNA reads as TGTGCCAGCAAGCCCGGGACAGGGTTAAACAATGAGCAGTTCTTC.

The DNA for the CDR3 is TGTGCCAGCAGCTTAGAGGCAGAGACGGTGGGGAATGAGCAGTTCTTC. This gives the protein CASSLEAETVGNEQFF. This chain links TRBV13 with TRBJ2-1; D gene unclear. CDR3 length equals 16 residues. Germline CDR1 PRHDT, CDR2 FYEKMQ (reference sequence). V lost 1 base to trimming and J lost 7 bases, with 17 bases between them. Combining the CDR3 with reference TRBV13 and TRBJ2-1 gives the whole variable domain AAGVIQSPRHLIKEKRETATLKCYPIPRHDTVYWYQQGPGQDPQFLISFYEKMQSDKGSIPDRFSAQQFSDYHSELNMSSLELGDSALYFCASSLEAETVGNEQFFGPGTRLTVL.

This rearrangement joins TRBV28 to TRBJ2-7, with a tentative D call TRBD1 (6 bases). The germline V gene encodes CDR1 MDHEN and CDR2 SYDVKM. CDR3 size: 15 residues. V dropped 5 bases and J dropped 2 bases, with 16 bases sitting between them. CDR3 in DNA: TGTGCCAGCAGTGGACAGACAGGTTATCCCTACGAGCAGTACTTC. Amino acid sequence: CASSGQTGYPYEQYF.

The gene calls are TRBV30 and TRBJ2-7; D uncertain. This CDR3 has 13 residues. Germline V gene sequence: CDR1 GTSNPN, CDR2 SVGIG (reference sequence). V was clipped by 3 bases and J by 2 bases, with 11 bases between them. The CDR3 loop is CAWSETYPYEQYF. The CDR3 DNA reads as TGTGCCTGGAGCGAGACATATCCCTACGAGCAGTACTTC. The full variable domain, completed using reference TRBV30 and TRBJ2-7, is SQTIHQWPATLVQPVGSPLSLECTVEGTSNPNLYWYRQAAGRGLQLLFYSVGIGQISSEVPQNLSASRPQDRQFILSSKKLLLSDSGFYLCAWSETYPYEQYFGPGTRLTVT.

The rearrangement uses TRBV27 and TRBJ1-5; 7 nucleotides match TRBD1. The ends lost 8 bases at V and 0 bases at J; junction bases unmatched: 4. Germline V gene lookup returns CDR1 MNHEY and CDR2 SMNVEV (reference sequence). The CDR3 is made up of 14 amino acids. This chain's CDR3 is CASGQVYSNQPQHF. The CDR3 nucleotides read TGTGCCAGCGGACAGGTTTATAGCAATCAGCCCCAGCATTTT.

This chain uses TRBV28 with TRBJ1-5; D gene ambiguous. This CDR3 spans 14 amino acids. V dropped 1 base and J dropped 1 base, with 5 bases sitting between them. CDR1 is MDHEN, CDR2 SYDVKM, per germline. CDR3 in DNA: TGTGCCAGCAGTTTATCAGAGAGCAATCAGCCCCAGCATTTT. The encoded protein is CASSLSESNQPQHF. Drawing the rest from reference TRBV28 and TRBJ1-5, the complete variable domain is DVKVTQSSRYLVKRTGEKVFLECVQDMDHENMFWYRQDPGLGLRLIYFSYDVKMKEKGDIPEGYSVSREKKERFSLILESASTNQTSMYLCASSLSESNQPQHFGDGTRLSIL.

The table lists this clone with a few counts. The chain recombines TRBV6-5 with TRBJ1-1; D uncertain. CDR1 is MNHEY, CDR2 SVGAGI, per germline. The V and J ends lost 0 bases and 7 bases respectively, with 3 bases between them. The CDR3 is 11 amino acids. This CDR3 reads CASSYSNEAFF. CDR3 nucleotide sequence: TGTGCCAGCAGTTACTCCAATGAAGCTTTCTTT.

The CDR3 region has the DNA TGTGCCATCAGTGACCGGGGACTAGCGGCGGATACGCAGTATTTT. Amino acids: CAISDRGLAADTQYF. V and J are TRBV10-3 and TRBJ2-3, with 11 bases aligning to TRBD2. The V gene's germline CDR1 is ENHRY and CDR2 SYGVKD. This CDR3 region has 15 residues. J gave up 6 bases and V 3 bases, and 5 bases lay outside the gene matches.

V is TRBV6-6 and J is TRBJ2-2; tentative D call: TRBD2 (5 bases). In germline, CDR1 is MNHNY, CDR2 SVGAGI (reference sequence). The CDR3 spans 15 residues. Trimming pared 2 bases from V and 1 base from J, leaving 8 bases between. The CDR3 DNA is TGTGCCAGCAGTTACGGGCGGGTGAACACCGGGGAGCTGTTTTTT. Translating it yields CASSYGRVNTGELFF.

The V call is TRBV14, the J call TRBJ1-2; maybe TRBD1 (5 bases). V was pared by 2 bases and J by 7 bases, with 32 bases between. From germline, CDR1 is SGHDN and CDR2 FVKESK. This CDR3 has 20 residues. The CDR3 bases are TGTGCCAGCAGCCAATCCAGGCAGGGTTACGGGCGTGTCAAGTGGCGTGGCTACACCTTC. Protein sequence: CASSQSRQGYGRVKWRGYTF.

The J gene is TRBJ2-7, the V gene TRBV4-2, with 14 bases fitting TRBD2. V was pared by 4 bases and J by 7 bases, with 12 bases of the junction left unmatched. The CDR3 length is 17 residues. CDR1 is LGHNA and CDR2 is YNFKEQ in the germline V gene. Written as DNA, the CDR3 is TGTGCCAGCAGCCCAATCCCTTTGACTAGCGGGGGGGAAGAGCAGTACTTC. It yields the protein CASSPIPLTSGGEEQYF.

The rearrangement uses TRBV2 and TRBJ1-5; D is possibly TRBD1 (5 bases). Trimming pared 7 bases from V and 0 bases from J, leaving 10 bases between. The CDR3 contains 14 residues. Per germline, CDR1 SNHLY and CDR2 FYNNEI. As DNA, the CDR3 is TGTGCCAGCAACGGGGGACTTAGCAATCAGCCCCAGCATTTT. Protein: CASNGGLSNQPQHF.

This chain joins TRBV7-9 and TRBJ2-1, with TRBD2 matching over 7 bases. This CDR3 is built from 16 residues. Germline CDR1 SEHNR, CDR2 FQNEAQ (reference sequence). V lost 1 base to trimming and J lost 6 bases; unmatched junction nucleotides: 9. The CDR3, as DNA: TGTGCCAGCAGCTTAGTAGGAGGGCGGGGGTTCAATGAGCAGTTCTTC. Encoded protein: CASSLVGGRGFNEQFF.